The 18 T cell receptor beta chains reported below all come from one sample, sequenced in a study of T cells after yellow fever vaccination (dated by TCRdb to 2018 to 2020). The library came from 5' RACE. Sequencing was carried out with an Illumina HiSeq 2500. TCRdb took the public reads, trimmed them with fastp at Q25, ran MiXCR for clone calling and kept in-frame beta chains. Rows are unified per CDR3 protein, each entry keeping the most common DNA and genes. Present in this sample are 550,000 or so distinct CDR3 sequences, 15% to 20% of which were seen just once. The ten largest clones capture about 13% of the sample. Read against the paper, the sample's treatment or condition label means: live attenuated yellow fever vaccine strain. The sample here was PBMCs, taken 15 days after the yellow fever booster vaccination. All receptors derive from a man younger than 45 who received the YFV17D yellow fever vaccine.

The J gene is TRBJ2-3, the V gene TRBV29-1; no definite D call. V lost 0 bases, J lost 1 base, and 8 bases lay in between. Germline CDR1 is SQVTM and CDR2 is ANQGSEA. The CDR3 is 14 residues long. The CDR3 region has the DNA TGCAGCGTTGAAGATAGGGCGGGCACAGATACGCAGTATTTT. Translation gives CSVEDRAGTDTQYF.

This chain links TRBV20-1 with TRBJ2-7, with 12 bases fitting TRBD2. The J segment lost 2 bases and the V segment lost 5 bases, leaving 10 bases of the junction unmatched. This CDR3 is built from 16 residues. Germline-derived CDR1 and CDR2 are DFQATT and SNEGSKA (reference sequence). As DNA, the CDR3 is TGCAGTGCTGCGACTAGCGGGAGTATTTCGGCCTACGAGCAGTACTTC. Encoded protein: CSAATSGSISAYEQYF.

The CDR3 reads CAITDRLDFEQYF. The CDR3 DNA follows: TGTGCCATCACCGACAGGTTAGACTTCGAGCAGTACTTC. The rearrangement joins TRBV10-3 to TRBJ2-7; tentatively, D is TRBD1 (6 bases). CDR1 and CDR2 (germline): ENHRY, SYGVKD. Trimming left V 7 bases short and J 6 bases short, with 16 bases between. This CDR3 spans 13 amino acids.

Only a few counts were recorded for this clonotype. V usage is TRBV12-3 or TRBV12-4 and J usage is TRBJ2-5, with 8 positions matching TRBD2. The CDR3 is 15 amino acids. V gave up 5 bases and J gave up 4 bases; unmatched junction bases: 9. CDR3 in amino acids: CASSITLREGETQYF. The CDR3 DNA is TGTGCCAGCAGTATTACCCTACGGGAGGGAGAGACCCAGTACTTC.

This clonotype was observed a handful of times. The chain has TRBV6-1 and TRBJ1-1, with TRBD1 matching 7 bases. Germline V gene sequence: CDR1 MNHNS, CDR2 SASEGT. This CDR3 has 14 residues. Losses at the gene ends were 6 bases for V and 4 bases for J; bases not matched to a gene: 8. The CDR3 DNA reads TGTGCCAGCAGCCCCGGACAGGCGATCACTGAAGCTTTCTTT. Protein: CASSPGQAITEAFF.

The rearrangement uses TRBV11-2 and TRBJ2-2; weak D call: TRBD1 (5 bases). Germline V CDR1 and CDR2: SGHAT, FQNNGV. V was pared by 5 bases and J by 5 bases, with 12 bases between. The CDR3 runs to 14 residues. CDR3 protein: CASSEERGTGELFF. The CDR3 nucleotides read TGTGCCAGCAGCGAAGAAAGGGGTACCGGGGAGCTGTTTTTT. The variable domain in full, completed from reference TRBV11-2 and TRBJ2-2, reads EAGVAQSPRYKIIEKRQSVAFWCNPISGHATLYWYQQILGQGPKLLIQFQNNGVVDDSQLPKDRFSAERLKGVDSTLKIQPAKLEDSAVYLCASSEERGTGELFFGEGSRLTVL.

This clonotype has more than one count but fewer than ten. A read error may account for a junction end that differs from germline. The rearrangement uses TRBV25-1 and TRBJ2-7; D unclear. The V gene's germline CDR1 is MGHDK and CDR2 SYGVNS. The CDR3 extends over 17 amino acids. The CDR3 loop reads CASSGLGLGPPSNEQYF. CDR3 DNA sequence: TGTGCCAGCAGTGGCTTGGGGTTGGGCCCCCCCTCCAACGAGCAGTACTTC.

V is TRBV12-3 or TRBV12-4 and J is TRBJ2-3, with 13 positions matching TRBD2. V lost 0 bases and J lost 5; bases outside the gene matches: 8. The CDR3 length is 18 residues. Written as DNA, the CDR3 is TGTGCCAGCAGTTTAGCATCAAGGACTAGCGGGAGAGTAGATACGCAGTATTTT. It codes for CASSLASRTSGRVDTQYF.

V and J are TRBV4-3 and TRBJ1-6; 7 nucleotides agree with TRBD1. Germline lookup yields CDR1 LGHNA and CDR2 YSLEER. Trimming at V came to 1 base and at J to 9 bases, leaving 6 bases not matched to a gene. This CDR3 is 15 amino acids long. In DNA form, the CDR3 reads TGCGCCAGCAGCCAAGCAACAGGGGTGGCTTCACCCCTCCACTTT. This gives the protein CASSQATGVASPLHF.

This clonotype was observed a handful of times. The chain combines TRBV20-1 with TRBJ2-2; 8 positions agree with TRBD2. V was pared by 1 base and J by 8 bases, with 3 bases of the junction left unmatched. CDR1 is DFQATT, CDR2 SNEGSKA, per germline (reference sequence). There are 13 residues in the CDR3. In DNA, the CDR3 is TGCAGTGCTAGAGTACTAGCGGCAGGGGAGCTGTTTTTT. Translated, it gives CSARVLAAGELFF.

The J gene is TRBJ2-5, the V gene TRBV24-1, with D possibly called TRBD1 or TRBD2 (5 bases each). There are 16 residues in the CDR3. Germline lookup yields CDR1 KGHDR and CDR2 SFDVKD. V shed 2 bases and J shed 0 bases, with 12 bases lying between them. The chain's CDR3 is CATSDSRDPYQETQYF. The CDR3 bases are TGTGCCACCAGTGATTCCCGGGACCCGTACCAAGAGACCCAGTACTTC.

This clonotype showed up many times. The rearrangement uses TRBV24-1 and TRBJ1-5; tentatively, D is TRBD1 (5 bases). Trimming shortened V by 9 bases and J by 4 bases, and 12 bases separated the two germline ends. CDR3 size: 13 residues. Looked up from germline, CDR1 is KGHDR and CDR2 is SFDVKD. CDR3 residues: CATGLGGNQPQHF. CDR3 DNA sequence: TGTGCCACCGGCCTCGGGGGGAATCAGCCCCAGCATTTT.

This sequence joins TRBV5-1 and TRBJ1-1; D is ambiguous. V shed 0 bases and J shed 5 bases, with 8 bases lying between them. In germline, CDR1 is SGHRS, CDR2 YFSETQ. This CDR3 region has 13 residues. CDR3 sequence: CASSLGDATEAFF. CDR3 coding DNA: TGCGCCAGCAGCTTGGGGGATGCGACTGAAGCTTTCTTT.

This clonotype showed up just a few times. The gene calls are TRBV9 and TRBJ2-1; D unresolved. The CDR3 contains 12 residues. Trimming took off 3 bases at V and 9 bases at J, with 10 bases between the two ends. Germline lookup yields CDR1 SGDLS and CDR2 YYNGEE. This CDR3 reads CASSAVYGEQFF. The CDR3 DNA reads TGTGCCAGCAGCGCAGTTTACGGTGAGCAGTTCTTC. Supplemented by reference TRBV9 and TRBJ2-1, the full variable domain reads DSGVTQTPKHLITATGQRVTLRCSPRSGDLSVYWYQQSLDQGLQFLIQYYNGEERAKGNILERFSAQQFPDLHSELNLSSLELGDSALYFCASSAVYGEQFFGPGTRLTVL.

V usage is TRBV20-1 and J usage is TRBJ2-3; perhaps D is TRBD1 or TRBD2 (5 bases each). The CDR3 sequence is 17 residues long. CDR1 is DFQATT and CDR2 is SNEGSKA in the germline V gene (reference sequence). Trimming pared 6 bases from V and 0 bases from J, leaving 22 bases between. This CDR3 is CSARGPSPLTSTDTQYF. The CDR3, as DNA: TGCAGTGCGAGGGGCCCTTCCCCACTTACTAGCACAGATACGCAGTATTTT.

This chain links TRBV20-1 with TRBJ2-7; D uncertain. The CDR3 has 13 amino acids. CDR1 is DFQATT, CDR2 SNEGSKA, per germline (reference sequence). V shed 6 bases and J shed 4 bases, with 16 bases lying between them. The DNA for the CDR3 is TGCAGTGCCGGCGAGACGAGGAAGTACGAGCAGTACTTC. Amino acid sequence: CSAGETRKYEQYF.

With regard to this clonotype: An end of the junction does not agree with germline; a read error may underlie this. The rearrangement uses TRBV7-8 and TRBJ2-7; 14 bases align to TRBD2. The germline gives CDR1 SGHVS, CDR2 FQNEAQ. This CDR3 spans 14 amino acids. CDR3 in amino acids: CASSPQGLAGVFSF. The CDR3 DNA follows: TGTGCCAGCAGCCCGCAGGGACTAGCGGGAGTGTTTAGCTTC. The full variable domain, in which reference TRBV7-8 and TRBJ2-7 provide the parts outside the CDR3, is GAGVSQSPRYKVAKRGQDVALRCDPISGHVSLFWYQQALGQGPEFLTYFQNEAQLDKSGLPSDRFFAERPEGSVSTLKIQRTQQEDSAVYLCASSPQGLAGVFSFGPGTRLTVT.

This clonotype was observed a few times. This chain joins TRBV20-1 and TRBJ2-1; 9 nucleotides align to TRBD2. The CDR3 contains 14 residues. From germline, CDR1 is DFQATT and CDR2 SNEGSKA (reference sequence). V shed 5 bases and J 2 bases; nucleotides not matched to a gene: 4. The DNA of the CDR3 is TGCAGTGCTGGAATAGCGGGGGCCTACAATGAGCAGTTCTTC. The encoded protein is CSAGIAGAYNEQFF.